Listed below are T cell receptor beta chains from one sample, sequenced in a study of cytomegalovirus exposure and HLA in healthy donors. Some clones are missing from TCRdb's copy, which holds only in-frame ones; the method was immunoSEQ multiplex PCR. This sample carries 120,000 to 150,000 clones, around a tenth of them seen once, and the ten largest clones take 1.5% to 2%. What was sequenced was PBMCs. The receptors stem from a male donor in good health and CMV-seronegative. The CDR3 runs from the conserved cysteine through the conserved F or W. D genes are given only for firm matches. Clone size is shown for a subset of rows, as once, few, many or a class of expanded clone.

V,size,D,J,CDR3,DNA
TRBV7-2,few,-,TRBJ2-7,CASSFYPGSSYEQYF,TGTGCCAGCAGCTTCTACCCGGGGTCATCCTACGAGCAGTACTTC
TRBV7-9,few,TRBD1,TRBJ2-2,CASRRTGNTGELFF,TGTGCCAGCAGAAGGACAGGGAACACCGGGGAGCTGTTTTTT
TRBV9,-,-,TRBJ1-1,CASSVGTANTEAFF,TGTGCCAGCAGCGTAGGGACAGCGAACACTGAAGCTTTCTTT
TRBV7-3,-,TRBD2,TRBJ2-3,CASSSGTSEADTQYF,TGTGCCAGCAGCTCGGGGACTAGCGAGGCAGATACGCAGTATTTT
TRBV4-1,-,-,TRBJ2-4,CASSQDPRAKLAKNIQYF,TGCGCCAGCAGCCAAGACCCCAGGGCCAAGCTAGCCAAAAACATTCAGTACTTC
TRBV7-8,-,TRBD2,TRBJ2-1,CASSSPKVRTSLDEQFF,TGTGCCAGCAGCTCCCCCAAGGTAAGGACTAGTCTGGATGAGCAGTTCTTC
TRBV18,few,TRBD1,TRBJ2-7,CASSPEWDRGPQYF,TGTGCCAGCTCACCAGAGTGGGACAGGGGGCCGCAGTACTTC
TRBV7-2,few,TRBD2,TRBJ2-3,CASSFRGGDSWGDTQYF,TGTGCCAGCAGCTTCCGGGGGGGGGACTCCTGGGGAGATACGCAGTATTTT
TRBV5-1,-,TRBD2,TRBJ2-4,CASSLGLAGGNIQYF,TGCGCCAGCAGCTTGGGGCTAGCGGGAGGTAACATTCAGTACTTC
TRBV28,-,TRBD1,TRBJ1-5,CASSNGDRASNQPQHF,TGTGCCAGCAGTAACGGGGACAGGGCGAGCAATCAGCCCCAGCATTTT
TRBV4-3,few,TRBD1,TRBJ1-2,CASSLNRQGGRRGYTF,TGCGCCAGCAGCCTAAATAGACAGGGGGGAAGACGGGGCTACACCTTC
TRBV18,-,TRBD1,TRBJ2-6,CASSPVRTGGISGANVLTF,TGTGCCAGCTCACCAGTCCGGACAGGGGGAATCTCTGGGGCCAACGTCCTGACTTTC
TRBV7-9,few,TRBD1,TRBJ2-1,CASSPRTGYSYNEQFF,TGTGCCAGCAGCCCCCGGACAGGGTACTCCTACAATGAGCAGTTCTTC
TRBV7-2,few,-,TRBJ1-2,CASSLVWQGNYGYTF,TGTGCCAGCAGCTTAGTATGGCAGGGAAACTATGGCTACACCTTC
TRBV10-3,few,-,TRBJ1-3,CAIRAGEKNTIYF,TGTGCCATCAGGGCAGGGGAAAAGAACACCATATATTTT
TRBV29-1,few,-,TRBJ2-7,CSVEDRTQDSYEQYF,TGCAGCGTTGAAGATCGAACTCAAGACTCCTACGAGCAGTACTTC
TRBV6-6,-,-,TRBJ2-3,CAGNRGTDTQYF,TGTGCCGGAAACAGGGGCACAGATACGCAGTATTTT
TRBV19,once,TRBD2,TRBJ2-6,CASSHLAVASGANVLTF,TGTGCCAGTAGTCATCTAGCGGTCGCTTCTGGGGCCAACGTCCTGACTTTC
TRBV7-2,few,-,TRBJ1-6,CASSRDTSPLHF,TGTGCCAGCAGCCGGGACACTTCACCCCTCCACTTT
TRBV7-2,-,-,TRBJ2-7,CASSLSPGSSYEQYF,TGTGCCAGCAGCTTATCCCCGGGGAGCTCCTACGAGCAGTACTTC
TRBV6-5,few,-,TRBJ2-3,CASSYVRESDTQYF,TGTGCCAGCAGTTACGTGCGTGAGTCAGATACGCAGTATTTT
TRBV2,-,TRBD1,TRBJ2-7,CASTDRGSYEQYF,TGTGCCAGCACGGACAGGGGGTCCTACGAGCAGTACTTC
TRBV7-6,-,-,TRBJ1-1,CASSLGQANTEAFF,TGTGCCAGCAGCTTAGGGCAGGCGAACACTGAAGCTTTCTTT
TRBV2,-,-,TRBJ1-5,CASSVLEGQPQHF,TGTGCCAGCAGTGTCCTGGAGGGGCAGCCCCAGCATTTT
TRBV9,-,-,TRBJ1-2,CASSGRENYGYTF,TGTGCCAGCAGTGGGAGAGAGAACTATGGCTACACCTTC
TRBV5-6,-,TRBD1,TRBJ2-3,CASKLGGQGVSDTQYF,TGTGCCAGCAAACTGGGGGGACAGGGGGTGTCAGATACGCAGTATTTT
TRBV4-2,-,TRBD2,TRBJ2-2,CASSQLQAGGRTGELFF,TGTGCCAGCAGCCAACTCCAAGCGGGAGGGCGGACCGGGGAGCTGTTTTTT
TRBV9,-,TRBD1,TRBJ2-5,CASSVAPGQGQETQYF,TGTGCCAGCAGCGTCGCCCCGGGACAGGGTCAAGAGACCCAGTACTTC
TRBV29-1,few,TRBD1,TRBJ1-1,CSPGGPTGKGNTEAFF,TGCAGCCCTGGGGGGCCGACAGGGAAAGGAAACACTGAAGCTTTCTTT
TRBV2,-,TRBD2,TRBJ2-1,CASSPIIAGKDEQFF,TGTGCCAGCAGCCCTATCATAGCGGGGAAAGATGAGCAGTTCTTC
TRBV9,-,-,TRBJ1-6,CASSDHSSYNSPLHF,TGTGCCAGCAGCGACCACAGCTCCTATAATTCACCCCTCCACTTT
TRBV10-3,few,-,TRBJ2-3,CASRQGTDTQYF,TGTGCCAGCCGACAGGGCACAGATACGCAGTATTTT
TRBV7-9,few,-,TRBJ2-5,CASSLAIMDTVQETQYF,TGTGCCAGCAGCTTAGCGATAATGGATACAGTCCAAGAGACCCAGTACTTC
TRBV9,-,-,TRBJ1-3,CASSVTYSGNTIYF,TGTGCCAGCAGCGTAACCTACTCTGGAAACACCATATATTTT
TRBV10-3,few,TRBD1,TRBJ1-1,CAISGGGQATEAFF,TGTGCCATCAGTGGCGGGGGACAGGCGACTGAAGCTTTCTTT
TRBV10-3,-,-,TRBJ1-1,CAISPGVGLGTEAFF,TGTGCCATCAGCCCCGGGGTCGGACTGGGCACTGAAGCTTTCTTT
TRBV10-1,few,-,TRBJ1-5,CASRADQPQHF,TGCGCCAGCAGGGCCGATCAGCCCCAGCATTTT
TRBV9,-,-,TRBJ1-1,CASSVGWGGGEGQTEAFF,TGTGCCAGCAGCGTAGGCTGGGGCGGGGGAGAGGGTCAGACTGAAGCTTTCTTT
TRBV6-6,few,TRBD1,TRBJ1-1,CASRIGGQYSEAFF,TGTGCCAGCAGAATAGGGGGCCAGTATAGTGAAGCTTTCTTT
TRBV27,-,TRBD2,TRBJ2-7,CASSLLRRGAGGPYEQYF,TGTGCCAGCAGCCTCTTGAGGAGGGGAGCGGGGGGACCCTACGAGCAGTACTTC
TRBV30,few,TRBD1,TRBJ1-1,CAWVDRGRSTEAFF,TGTGCCTGGGTCGACAGGGGCCGGAGCACTGAAGCTTTCTTT
TRBV10-3,few,TRBD2,TRBJ2-1,CAISEAFSGGKFNEQFF,TGTGCCATCAGTGAAGCCTTTAGCGGGGGAAAATTCAATGAGCAGTTCTTC
TRBV7-8,few,TRBD2,TRBJ2-1,CASSPRGAGVSYNEQFF,TGTGCCAGCAGCCCGCGGGGGGCAGGGGTCTCCTACAATGAGCAGTTCTTC
TRBV27,-,TRBD1,TRBJ2-7,CASSLSETGDEQYF,TGTGCCAGCAGTTTATCGGAGACAGGGGACGAGCAGTACTTC
TRBV7-3,-,TRBD1,TRBJ1-1,CASSSLQGSEAFF,TGTGCCAGCAGCTCCTTACAGGGGTCTGAAGCTTTCTTT
TRBV28,few,TRBD1,TRBJ2-7,CASSVRDRTYEQYF,TGTGCCAGCAGTGTCCGGGACAGAACCTACGAGCAGTACTTC
TRBV18,-,-,TRBJ1-2,CASSPPSTAERGYTF,TGTGCCAGCTCACCACCGTCGACTGCGGAGCGTGGCTACACCTTC
TRBV7-2,-,-,TRBJ2-7,CASSLGLQGYEQYF,TGTGCCAGCAGCTTAGGATTACAGGGTTACGAGCAGTACTTC
TRBV30,-,-,TRBJ1-5,CAWTGGNNQPQHF,TGTGCCTGGACAGGTGGCAACAATCAGCCCCAGCATTTT